Listed here is a single TCR beta chain. The sample belongs to a study of blood T cell repertoires in COVID-19. V was pared by 7 bases and J by 9 bases, with 19 bases between. This CDR3 has 15 residues. Germline V gene sequence: CDR1 SNHLY, CDR2 FYNNEI. Original processing notes: Scientists estimated how many nucleated cells there were by amplifying reference gene primers. Sequencing was performed with immunoSEQ multiplex PCR; in TCRdb, only in-frame clones are kept and a portion is missing. V, J and clone size are those of that table, while D and trimming were read from the DNA. The table records fewer than 200,000 clones, approximately 85% of them present only once.

Sequencing used peripheral blood. The source of this sequence is a man aged 60-69 years who had recovered from COVID-19. This chain uses TRBV2 with TRBJ1-6; D is perhaps TRBD1 (6 bases). The CDR3 DNA reads as TGTGCCAGCATTATAGACAGGCTCCAGGGTTCACCCCTCCACTTT. Translation: CASIIDRLQGSPLHF.